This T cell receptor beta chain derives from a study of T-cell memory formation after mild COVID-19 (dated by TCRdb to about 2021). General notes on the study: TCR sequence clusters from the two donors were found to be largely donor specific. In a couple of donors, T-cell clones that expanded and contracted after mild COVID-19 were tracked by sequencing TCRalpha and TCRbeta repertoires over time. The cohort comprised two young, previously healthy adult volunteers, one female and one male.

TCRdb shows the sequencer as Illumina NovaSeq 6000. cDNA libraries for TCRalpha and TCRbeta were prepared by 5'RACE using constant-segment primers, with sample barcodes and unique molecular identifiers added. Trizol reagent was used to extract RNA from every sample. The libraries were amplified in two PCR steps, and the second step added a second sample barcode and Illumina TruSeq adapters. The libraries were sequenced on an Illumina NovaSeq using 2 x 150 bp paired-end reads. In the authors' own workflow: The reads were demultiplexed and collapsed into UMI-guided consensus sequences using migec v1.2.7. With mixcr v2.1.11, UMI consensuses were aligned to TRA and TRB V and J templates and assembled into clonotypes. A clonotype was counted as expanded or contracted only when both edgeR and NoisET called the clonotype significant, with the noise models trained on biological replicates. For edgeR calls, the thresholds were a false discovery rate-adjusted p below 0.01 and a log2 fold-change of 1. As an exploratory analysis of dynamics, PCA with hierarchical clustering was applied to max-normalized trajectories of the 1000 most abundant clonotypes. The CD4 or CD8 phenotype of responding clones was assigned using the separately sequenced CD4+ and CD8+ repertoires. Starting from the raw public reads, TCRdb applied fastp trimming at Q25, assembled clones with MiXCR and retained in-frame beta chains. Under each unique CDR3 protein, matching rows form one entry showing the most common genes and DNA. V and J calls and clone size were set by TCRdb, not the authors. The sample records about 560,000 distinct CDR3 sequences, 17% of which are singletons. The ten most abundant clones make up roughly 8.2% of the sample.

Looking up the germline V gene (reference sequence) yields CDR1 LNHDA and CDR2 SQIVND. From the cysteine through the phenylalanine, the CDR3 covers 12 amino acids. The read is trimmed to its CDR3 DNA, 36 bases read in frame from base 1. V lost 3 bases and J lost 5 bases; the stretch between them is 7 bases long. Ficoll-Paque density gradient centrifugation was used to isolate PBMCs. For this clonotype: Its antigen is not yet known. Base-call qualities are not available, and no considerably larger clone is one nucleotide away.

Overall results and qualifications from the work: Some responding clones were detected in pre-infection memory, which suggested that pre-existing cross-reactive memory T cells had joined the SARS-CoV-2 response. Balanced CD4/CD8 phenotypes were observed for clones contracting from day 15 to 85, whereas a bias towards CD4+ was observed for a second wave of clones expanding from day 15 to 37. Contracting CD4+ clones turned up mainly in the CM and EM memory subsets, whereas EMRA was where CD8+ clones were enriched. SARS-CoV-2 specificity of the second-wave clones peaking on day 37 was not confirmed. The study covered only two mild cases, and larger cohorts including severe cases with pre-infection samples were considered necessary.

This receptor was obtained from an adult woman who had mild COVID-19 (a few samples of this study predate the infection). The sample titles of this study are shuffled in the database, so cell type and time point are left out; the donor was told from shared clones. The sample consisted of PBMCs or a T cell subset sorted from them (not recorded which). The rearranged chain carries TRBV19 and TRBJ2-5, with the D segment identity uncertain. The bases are TGTGCCAGTAGTATTCCCTACGAGACCCAGTACTTC. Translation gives CASSIPYETQYF.